The source of this T cell receptor (beta chain) is a study of blood T cell repertoires in COVID-19. About the study: Acute and convalescent COVID-19 specimens originated in the United States, Italy and Spain.

Assay: immunoSEQ multiplex PCR; the TCRdb copy retains only in-frame clones and omits some. The top ten clones hold 4% to 5.5% of a sample with over 100,000 clones, over 75% of them seen once. CDR1 and CDR2 from the germline V gene are MNHEY and SVGEGT. V lost 2 bases and J lost 2, with 13 bases in between. The CDR3 runs to 16 residues. This sequence originates from an older woman with acute or convalescent COVID-19. Sequenced input: peripheral blood. The chain links TRBV6-2 or TRBV6-3 to TRBJ2-1; TRBD2 might be the D (5 bases). In DNA form, the CDR3 reads TGTGCCAGCAGTTACACCCGCGGGCGGACCTACAATGAGCAGTTCTTC. Translating gives CASSYTRGRTYNEQFF.